The TCR beta chain described here comes from a study of blood T cells in healthy people across ages. Study-level background: Template switching recovered approximately one barcoded beta molecule for every two T cells.

Every sample yielded at least 6.5 million isolated PBMCs. This clonotype was recorded at least ten times. Its antigen is undetermined. Study-wide results and caveats: Per-million-T-cell TCR beta diversity fell roughly linearly with age.

The germline V and J ends were trimmed by 6 bases and 0 bases, with 12 bases remaining between them. The CDR3 has 14 residues. Combining a sample-barcoded 5' primer with a J-beta primer mix, a second PCR ran for roughly 7 to 11 cycles. One entry per CDR3 protein, called by TCRdb with MiXCR from the 5' RACE reads. This sample carries over 1,500,000 distinct CDR3 sequences, roughly 50% of them seen once, and the ten largest clones take roughly 2%. The chain employs TRBV12-3 or TRBV12-4 and TRBJ2-7; no definite D call. The receptor comes from a middle-aged woman in good health. Sequencing used blood. The CDR3 region has the DNA TGTGCCAGCAGCAAGGAGCAGACCTCCTACGAGCAGTACTTC. Its protein is CASSKEQTSYEQYF.